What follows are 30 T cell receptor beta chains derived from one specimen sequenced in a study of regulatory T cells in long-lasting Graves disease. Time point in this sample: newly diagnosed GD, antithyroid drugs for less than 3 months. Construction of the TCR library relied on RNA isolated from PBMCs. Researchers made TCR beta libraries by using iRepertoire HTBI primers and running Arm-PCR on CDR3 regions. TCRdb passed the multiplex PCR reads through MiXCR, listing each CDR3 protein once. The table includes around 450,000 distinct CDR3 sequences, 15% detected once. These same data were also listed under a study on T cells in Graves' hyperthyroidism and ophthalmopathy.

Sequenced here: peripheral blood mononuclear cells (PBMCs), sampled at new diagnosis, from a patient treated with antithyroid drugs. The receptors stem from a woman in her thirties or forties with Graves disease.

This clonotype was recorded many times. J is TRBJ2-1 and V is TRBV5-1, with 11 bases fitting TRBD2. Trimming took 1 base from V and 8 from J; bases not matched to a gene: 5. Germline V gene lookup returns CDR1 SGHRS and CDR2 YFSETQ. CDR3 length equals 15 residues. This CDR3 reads CASSLTSGSNYEQFF. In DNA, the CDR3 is TGCGCCAGCAGCTTGACTAGCGGGAGTAATTATGAGCAGTTCTTC.

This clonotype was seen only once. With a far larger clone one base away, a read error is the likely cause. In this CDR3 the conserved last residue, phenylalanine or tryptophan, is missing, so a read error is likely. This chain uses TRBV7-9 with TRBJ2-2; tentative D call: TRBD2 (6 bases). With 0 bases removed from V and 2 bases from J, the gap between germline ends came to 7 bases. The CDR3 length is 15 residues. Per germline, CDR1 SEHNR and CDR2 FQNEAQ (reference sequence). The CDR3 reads CASSLAGGNTGELFL. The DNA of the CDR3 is TGTGCCAGCAGCTTAGCCGGGGGAAACACCGGGGAGCTGTTTCTT.

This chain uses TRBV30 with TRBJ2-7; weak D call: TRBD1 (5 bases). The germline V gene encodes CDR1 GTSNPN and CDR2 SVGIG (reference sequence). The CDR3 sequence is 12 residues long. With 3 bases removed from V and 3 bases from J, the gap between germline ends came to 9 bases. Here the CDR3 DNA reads TGTGCCTGGAGCACCCAGGGCTACGAGCAGTACTTC. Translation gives CAWSTQGYEQYF.

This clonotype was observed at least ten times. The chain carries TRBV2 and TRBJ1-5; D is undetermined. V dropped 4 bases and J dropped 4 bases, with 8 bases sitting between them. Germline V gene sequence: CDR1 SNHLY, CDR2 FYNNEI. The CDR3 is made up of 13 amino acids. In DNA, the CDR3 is TGTGCCAGCAGTGTCCCAGATAATCAGCCCCAGCATTTT. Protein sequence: CASSVPDNQPQHF.

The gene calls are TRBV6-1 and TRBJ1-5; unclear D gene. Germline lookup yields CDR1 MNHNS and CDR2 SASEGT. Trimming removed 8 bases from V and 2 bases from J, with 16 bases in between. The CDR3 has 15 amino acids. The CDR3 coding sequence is TGTGCCAGCTCCGAAACGGGCTGGGGCAATCAGCCCCAGCATTTT. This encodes CASSETGWGNQPQHF.

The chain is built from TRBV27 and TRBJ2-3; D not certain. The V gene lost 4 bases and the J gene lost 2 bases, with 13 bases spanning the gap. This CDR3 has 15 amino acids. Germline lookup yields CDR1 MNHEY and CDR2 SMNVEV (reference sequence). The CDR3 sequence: CASSSNYDPTDTQYF. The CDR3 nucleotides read TGTGCCAGCAGTTCGAACTATGATCCCACAGATACGCAGTATTTT.

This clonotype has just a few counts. The CDR3 sequence: CSVAVSGANVLTF. For the CDR3, the DNA is TGCAGCGTTGCTGTCTCTGGGGCCAACGTCCTGACTTTC. The rearrangement links TRBV29-1 to TRBJ2-6; D gene ambiguous. Trimming removed 4 bases at V and 0 bases at J, with 4 bases between. The CDR3 runs 13 residues. Germline V CDR1 and CDR2: SQVTM, ANQGSEA.

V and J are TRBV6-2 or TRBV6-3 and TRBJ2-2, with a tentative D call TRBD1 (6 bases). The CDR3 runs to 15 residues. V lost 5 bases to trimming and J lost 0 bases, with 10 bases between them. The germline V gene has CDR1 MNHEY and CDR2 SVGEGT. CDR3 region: CASSDGQTNTGELFF. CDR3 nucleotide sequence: TGTGCCAGCAGTGACGGACAGACGAACACCGGGGAGCTGTTTTTT.

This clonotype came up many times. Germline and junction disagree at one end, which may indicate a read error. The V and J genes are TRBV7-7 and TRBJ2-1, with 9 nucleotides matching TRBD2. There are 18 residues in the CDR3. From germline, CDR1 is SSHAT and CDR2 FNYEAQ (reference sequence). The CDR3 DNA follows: TGTGCTAGCAGCTTATCCGTGGCGGGAGGGTTCCCCCCCAATGAGCAGTTCTTC. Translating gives CASSLSVAGGFPPNEQFF.

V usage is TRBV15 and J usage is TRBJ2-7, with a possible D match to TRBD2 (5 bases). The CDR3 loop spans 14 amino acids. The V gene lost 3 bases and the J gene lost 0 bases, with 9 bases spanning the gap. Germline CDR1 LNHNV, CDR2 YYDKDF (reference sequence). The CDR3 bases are TGTGCCACCAGCAGGTCGGGAAACTCCTACGAGCAGTACTTC. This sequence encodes CATSRSGNSYEQYF.

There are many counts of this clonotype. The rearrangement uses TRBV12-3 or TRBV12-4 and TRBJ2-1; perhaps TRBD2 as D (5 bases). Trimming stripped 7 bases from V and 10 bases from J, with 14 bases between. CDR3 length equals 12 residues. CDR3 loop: CASTILRGEQFF. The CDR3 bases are TGTGCCAGCACTATCCTCCGCGGGGAGCAGTTCTTC.

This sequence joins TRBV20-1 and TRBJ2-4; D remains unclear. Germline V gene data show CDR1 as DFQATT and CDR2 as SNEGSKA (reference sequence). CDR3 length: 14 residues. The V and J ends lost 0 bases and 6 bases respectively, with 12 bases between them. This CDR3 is CSARDRQAANIQYF. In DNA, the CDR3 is TGCAGTGCTAGAGATCGGCAGGCTGCAAACATTCAGTACTTC.

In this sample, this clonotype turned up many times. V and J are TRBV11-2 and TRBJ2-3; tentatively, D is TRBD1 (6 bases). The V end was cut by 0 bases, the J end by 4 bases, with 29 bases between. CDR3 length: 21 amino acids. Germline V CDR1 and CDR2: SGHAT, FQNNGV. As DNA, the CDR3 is TGTGCCAGCAGCTTAGATCGAGGGGCCTTGGGGGCCGCCCGGAAGGCAGATACGCAGTATTTT. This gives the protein CASSLDRGALGAARKADTQYF. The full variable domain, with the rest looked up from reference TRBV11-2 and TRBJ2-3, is EAGVAQSPRYKIIEKRQSVAFWCNPISGHATLYWYQQILGQGPKLLIQFQNNGVVDDSQLPKDRFSAERLKGVDSTLKIQPAKLEDSAVYLCASSLDRGALGAARKADTQYFGPGTRLTVL.

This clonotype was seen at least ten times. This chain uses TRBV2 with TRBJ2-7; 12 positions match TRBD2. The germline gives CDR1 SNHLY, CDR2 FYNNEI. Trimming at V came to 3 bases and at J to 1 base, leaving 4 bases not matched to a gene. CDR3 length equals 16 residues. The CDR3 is CASSEWTSGISYEQYF. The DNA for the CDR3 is TGTGCCAGCAGTGAGTGGACTAGCGGGATTTCCTACGAGCAGTACTTC.

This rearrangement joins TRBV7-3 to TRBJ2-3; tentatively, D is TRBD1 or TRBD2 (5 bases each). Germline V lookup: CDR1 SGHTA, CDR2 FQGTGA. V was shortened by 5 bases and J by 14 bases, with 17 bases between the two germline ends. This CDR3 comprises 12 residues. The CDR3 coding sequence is TGTGCCAGCAGCCAAGGGTTGGGGGAGCTGTATTTT. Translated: CASSQGLGELYF.

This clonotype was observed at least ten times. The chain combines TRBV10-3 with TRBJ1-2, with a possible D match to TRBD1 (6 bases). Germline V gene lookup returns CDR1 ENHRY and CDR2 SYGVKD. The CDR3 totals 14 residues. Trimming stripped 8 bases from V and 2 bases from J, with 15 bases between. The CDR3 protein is CAIQEGDVNYGYTF. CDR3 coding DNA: TGTGCCATCCAAGAGGGGGATGTCAACTATGGCTACACCTTC.

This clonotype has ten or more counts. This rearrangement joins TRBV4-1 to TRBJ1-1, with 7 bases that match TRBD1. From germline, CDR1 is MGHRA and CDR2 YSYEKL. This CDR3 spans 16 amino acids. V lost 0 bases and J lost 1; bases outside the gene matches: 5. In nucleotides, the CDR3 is TGCGCCAGCAGCCAAGAAGGGGGCACAGGGAACACTGAAGCTTTCTTT. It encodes CASSQEGGTGNTEAFF.

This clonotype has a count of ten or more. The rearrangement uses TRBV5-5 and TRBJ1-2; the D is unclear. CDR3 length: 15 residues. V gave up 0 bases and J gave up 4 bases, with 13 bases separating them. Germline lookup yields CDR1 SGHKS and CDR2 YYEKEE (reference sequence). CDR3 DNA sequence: TGTGCCAGCAGCTTGGTAGCGCACGTTACCTATGGCTACACCTTC. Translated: CASSLVAHVTYGYTF. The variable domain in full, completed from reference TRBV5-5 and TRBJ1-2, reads DAGVTQSPTHLIKTRGQQVTLRCSPISGHKSVSWYQQVLGQGPQFIFQYYEKEERGRGNFPDRFSARQFPNYSSELNVNALLLGDSALYLCASSLVAHVTYGYTFGSGTRLTVV.

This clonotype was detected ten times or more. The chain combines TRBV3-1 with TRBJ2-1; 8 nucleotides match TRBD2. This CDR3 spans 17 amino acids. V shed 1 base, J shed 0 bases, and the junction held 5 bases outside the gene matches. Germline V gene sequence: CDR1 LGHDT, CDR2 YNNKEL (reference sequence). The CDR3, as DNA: TGTGCCAGCAGCCAAGTTCGCGGGACTAGCTCCTACAATGAGCAGTTCTTC. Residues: CASSQVRGTSSYNEQFF.

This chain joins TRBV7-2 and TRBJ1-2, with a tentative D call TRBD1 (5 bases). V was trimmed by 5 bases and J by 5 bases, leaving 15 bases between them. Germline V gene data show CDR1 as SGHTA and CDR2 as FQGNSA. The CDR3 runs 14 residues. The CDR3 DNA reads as TGTGCCAGCAGCCTGGGGGGGATTGGGTATGGCTACACCTTC. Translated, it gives CASSLGGIGYGYTF. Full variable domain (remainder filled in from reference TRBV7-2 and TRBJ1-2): GAGVSQSPSNKVTEKGKDVELRCDPISGHTALYWYRQSLGQGLEFLIYFQGNSAPDKSGLPSDRFSAERTGGSVSTLTIQRTQQEDSAVYLCASSLGGIGYGYTFGSGTRLTVV.

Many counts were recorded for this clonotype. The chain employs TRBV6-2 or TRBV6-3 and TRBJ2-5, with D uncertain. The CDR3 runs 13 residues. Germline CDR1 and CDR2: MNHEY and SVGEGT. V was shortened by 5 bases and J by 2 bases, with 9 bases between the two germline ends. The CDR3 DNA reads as TGTGCCAGCAGTGAAAACGGTCAAGAGACCCAGTACTTC. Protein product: CASSENGQETQYF.

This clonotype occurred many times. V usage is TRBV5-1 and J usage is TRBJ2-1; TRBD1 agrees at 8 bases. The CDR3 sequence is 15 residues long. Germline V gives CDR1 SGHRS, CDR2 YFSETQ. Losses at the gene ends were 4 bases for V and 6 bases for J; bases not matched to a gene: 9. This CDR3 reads CASSETGVIGNEQFF. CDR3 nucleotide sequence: TGCGCCAGCAGCGAGACAGGGGTAATTGGCAATGAGCAGTTCTTC.

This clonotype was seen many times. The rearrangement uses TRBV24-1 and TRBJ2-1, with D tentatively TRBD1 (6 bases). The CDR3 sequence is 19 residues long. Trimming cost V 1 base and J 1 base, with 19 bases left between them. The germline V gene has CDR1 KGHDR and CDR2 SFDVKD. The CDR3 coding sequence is TGTGCCACCAGTGATTTCGGCAGGGGATCAAGGCCATCCTACAATGAGCAGTTCTTC. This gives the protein CATSDFGRGSRPSYNEQFF.

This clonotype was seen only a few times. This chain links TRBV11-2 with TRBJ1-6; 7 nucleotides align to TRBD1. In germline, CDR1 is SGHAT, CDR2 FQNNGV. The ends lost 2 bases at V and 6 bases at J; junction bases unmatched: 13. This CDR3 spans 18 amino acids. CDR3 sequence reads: CASSLRGVTGQANSPLHF. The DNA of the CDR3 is TGTGCCAGCAGCTTAAGGGGTGTTACTGGACAGGCTAATTCACCCCTCCACTTT.

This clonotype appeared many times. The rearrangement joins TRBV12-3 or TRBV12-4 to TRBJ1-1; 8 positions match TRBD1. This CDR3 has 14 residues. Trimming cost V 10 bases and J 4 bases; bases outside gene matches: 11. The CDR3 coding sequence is TGTGCCACCAAGCAACAAACAGGGGGCACTGAAGCTTTCTTT. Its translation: CATKQQTGGTEAFF.

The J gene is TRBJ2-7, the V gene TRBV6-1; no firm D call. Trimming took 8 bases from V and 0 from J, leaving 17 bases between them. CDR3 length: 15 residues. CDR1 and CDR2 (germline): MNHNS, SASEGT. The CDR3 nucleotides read TGTGCCAGCGCCGGTGGTATATTATCCTCCTACGAGCAGTACTTC. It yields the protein CASAGGILSSYEQYF.

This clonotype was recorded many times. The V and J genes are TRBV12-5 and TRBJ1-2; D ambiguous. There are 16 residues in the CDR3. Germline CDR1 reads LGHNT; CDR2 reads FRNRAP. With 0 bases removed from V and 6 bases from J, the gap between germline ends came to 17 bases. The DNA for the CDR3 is TGTGCTAGTGGTTTGGTCCCCCCGGACGAGGGAGATGGCTACACCTTC. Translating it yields CASGLVPPDEGDGYTF.

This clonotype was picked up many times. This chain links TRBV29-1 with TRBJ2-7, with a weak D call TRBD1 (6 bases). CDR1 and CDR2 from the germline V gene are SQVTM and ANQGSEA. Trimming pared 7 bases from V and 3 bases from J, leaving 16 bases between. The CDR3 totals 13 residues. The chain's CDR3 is CSAWNGQNYEQYF. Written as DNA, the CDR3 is TGCAGCGCCTGGAATGGACAGAACTACGAGCAGTACTTC.

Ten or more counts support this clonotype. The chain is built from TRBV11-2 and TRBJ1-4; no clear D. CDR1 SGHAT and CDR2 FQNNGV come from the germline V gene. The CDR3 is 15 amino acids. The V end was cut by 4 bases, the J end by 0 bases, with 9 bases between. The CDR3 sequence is CASSSLGATNEKLFF. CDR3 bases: TGTGCCAGCAGCTCGTTGGGAGCAACTAATGAAAAACTGTTTTTT.

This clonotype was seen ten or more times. CDR3 nucleotide sequence: TGTGCCAGCAGTTCGGTAGCGGGACGGACCGGGGAGCTGTTTTTT. This encodes CASSSVAGRTGELFF. The rearrangement uses TRBV2 and TRBJ2-2, with 8 bases aligning to TRBD2. This CDR3 is 15 amino acids long. Per the germline V gene, CDR1 is SNHLY and CDR2 is FYNNEI. With 5 bases clipped from V and 5 bases from J, the junction kept 7 bases outside the gene matches. The whole variable domain, filled in from reference TRBV2 and TRBJ2-2, reads EPEVTQTPSHQVTQMGQEVILRCVPISNHLYFYWYRQILGQKVEFLVSFYNNEISEKSEIFDDQFSVERPDGSNFTLKIRSTKLEDSAMYFCASSSVAGRTGELFFGEGSRLTVL.